This T cell receptor (beta chain) was recovered during a study of post-analysis software for immune sequencing data. Study background: Relapsing-remitting, secondary progressive and progressive-relapsing forms of multiple sclerosis all featured among disease courses. General study findings and limits: In patients, five or six TRBV segments were more frequent than in controls, with TRBV5-6, TRBV5-1 and TRBV20-1 among them. Among multiple sclerosis patients, normalized Chao1 diversity was significantly below that of controls.

Worth noting for this clonotype: Its antigen is undetermined.

V dropped 1 base and J dropped 4 bases, with 23 bases sitting between them. From germline, CDR1 is SGHVS and CDR2 FQNEAQ. The CDR3 runs to 19 residues. TCR beta cDNA libraries included unique molecular identifiers. Hundreds of thousands of cDNA molecules came from approximately 1 to 10 million T cells. TCRdb analysed the PCR reads with MiXCR anew, one entry per CDR3 protein. This sample yields 750,000 to 950,000 distinct CDR3 sequences, of which approximately 50% are seen a single time; about 4.8% belongs to the top ten. The chain carries TRBV7-8 and TRBJ2-1; D may correspond to TRBD1 or TRBD2 (5 bases each). The sample comprised blood. The clonotype comes from a girl between 10 and 17 years old with multiple sclerosis. Written as DNA, the CDR3 is TGTGCCAGCAGCTTAGTCGTCAGGGAGTCTACTGACAAATACAATGAGCAGTTCTTC. The encoded protein is CASSLVVRESTDKYNEQFF.